This T cell receptor (beta chain) was found in a study of molecular identifiers for immune sequencing clone quantification. Study conclusions and caveats: Detecting spiked Jurkat TCR RNA from one cell among one million naive cells was reportedly possible. It was shown that clones above 20 RNA copies held over 97% of effector molecules, but under 1% in naive cells.

The CDR3 runs 13 residues. Every naive CD8 library was made from between roughly 17,000 and 1,100,000 sorted cells with 10%, 30% or 50% RNA. Using a CD8+CD4-CCR7+CD45RA+ phenotype, naive CD8 T cells were sorted. TCRdb redid the calling of the PCR reads with MiXCR, one entry per CDR3 protein. The table has hundreds of thousands of distinct CDR3 sequences, roughly 27% seen once. Remarks on this clonotype: Its antigen remains unidentified. A much larger clone lies one base from this, so it may be a read error.

The sequence came from a human donor in good health. Some libraries in this study had Jurkat cell RNA spiked in. V and J are TRBV12-3 or TRBV12-4 and TRBJ2-5; no clear D gene. The sequencing input was naive CD8+ T cells from blood, with Jurkat cell RNA spiked in. Subset meaning: FACS-sorted CD8+CD4-CCR7+CD45RA+ naive T cells. For the CDR3, the DNA is TGTGCCAGCAGGCTACAGTACCAAGAGAGCCAGTACTTC. Its protein is CASRLQYQESQYF.